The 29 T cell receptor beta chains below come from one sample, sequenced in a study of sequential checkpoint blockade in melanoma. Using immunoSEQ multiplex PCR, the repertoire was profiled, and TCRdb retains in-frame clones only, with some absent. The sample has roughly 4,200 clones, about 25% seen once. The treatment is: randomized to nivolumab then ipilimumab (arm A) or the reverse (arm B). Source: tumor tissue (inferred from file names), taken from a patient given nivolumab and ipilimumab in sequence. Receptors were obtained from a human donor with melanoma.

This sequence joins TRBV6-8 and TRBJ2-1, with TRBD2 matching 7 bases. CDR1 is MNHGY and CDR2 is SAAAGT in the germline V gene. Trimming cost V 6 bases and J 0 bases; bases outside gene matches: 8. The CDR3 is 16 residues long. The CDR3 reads CASRHVGGSSYNEQFF. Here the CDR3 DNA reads TGTGCCAGCAGGCACGTCGGGGGGAGCTCCTACAATGAGCAGTTCTTC.

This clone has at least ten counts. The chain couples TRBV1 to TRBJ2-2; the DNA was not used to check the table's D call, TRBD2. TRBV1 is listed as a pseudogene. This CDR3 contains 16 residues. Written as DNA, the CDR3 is TGCGCCAGCAGCCAAGAGACTAGCGGGAGTGCCGGGGAGCTGTTTTTT. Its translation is CASSQETSGSAGELFF.

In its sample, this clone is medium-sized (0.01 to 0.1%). The DNA for the CDR3 is TGTGCCAGCAGCTTACCCACAGGGAGCACTGAAGCTTTCTTT. Its protein is CASSLPTGSTEAFF. The chain recombines TRBV11-3 with TRBJ1-1; tentatively, D is TRBD1 (6 bases). CDR3 size: 14 residues. Looked up from germline, CDR1 is SGHNT and CDR2 is YENEEA. V was pared by 2 bases and J by 4 bases, with 11 bases between.

The chain's CDR3 is CASTRGASTGELFF. CDR3 DNA sequence: TGTGCCAGCACCCGCGGGGCCAGCACCGGGGAGCTGTTTTTT. This chain connects TRBV6-8 to TRBJ2-2; the D gene is possibly TRBD2 (6 bases). This CDR3 is built from 14 residues. Between the trimmed V and J ends, which lost 7 bases and 4 bases, there was a span of 13 bases. The germline V gene encodes CDR1 MNHGY and CDR2 SAAAGT.

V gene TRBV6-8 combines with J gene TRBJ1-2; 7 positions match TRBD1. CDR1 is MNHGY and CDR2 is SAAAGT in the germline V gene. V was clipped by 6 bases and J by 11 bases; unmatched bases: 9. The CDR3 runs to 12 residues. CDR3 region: CASRRQGGSYTF. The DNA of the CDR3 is TGTGCCAGCAGAAGACAGGGAGGTAGTTACACCTTC.

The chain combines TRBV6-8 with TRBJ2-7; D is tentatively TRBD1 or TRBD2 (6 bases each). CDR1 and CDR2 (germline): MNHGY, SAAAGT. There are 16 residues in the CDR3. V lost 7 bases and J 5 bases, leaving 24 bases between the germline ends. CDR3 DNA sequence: TGTGCCAGCACCACCCTCAAGGGGGGAGAAGAGAACGAGCAGTACTTC. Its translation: CASTTLKGGEENEQYF.

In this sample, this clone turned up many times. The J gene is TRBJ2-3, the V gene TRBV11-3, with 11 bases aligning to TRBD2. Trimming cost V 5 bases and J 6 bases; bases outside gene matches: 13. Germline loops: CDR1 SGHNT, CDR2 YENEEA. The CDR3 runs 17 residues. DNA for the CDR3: TGTGCCAGCAGCCCAAGAGGCACTAGCGGGAGTTTGGATACGCAGTATTTT. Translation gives CASSPRGTSGSLDTQYF.

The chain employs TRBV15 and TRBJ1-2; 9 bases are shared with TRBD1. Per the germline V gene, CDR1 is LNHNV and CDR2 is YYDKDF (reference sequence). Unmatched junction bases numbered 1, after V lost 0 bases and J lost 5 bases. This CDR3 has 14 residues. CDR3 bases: TGTGCCACCAGCAGAGAGGGACAGGGATATGGCTACACCTTC. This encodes CATSREGQGYGYTF.

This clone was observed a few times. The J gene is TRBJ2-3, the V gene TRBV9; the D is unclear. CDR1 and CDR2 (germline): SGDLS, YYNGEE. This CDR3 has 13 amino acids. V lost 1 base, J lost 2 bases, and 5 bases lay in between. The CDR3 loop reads CASSVQPTDTQYF. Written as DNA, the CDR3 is TGTGCCAGCAGCGTACAACCCACAGATACGCAGTATTTT.

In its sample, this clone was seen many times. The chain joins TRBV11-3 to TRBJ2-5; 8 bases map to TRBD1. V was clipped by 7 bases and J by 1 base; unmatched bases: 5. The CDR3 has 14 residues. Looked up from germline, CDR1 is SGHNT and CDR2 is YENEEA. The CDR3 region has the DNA TGTGCCAGCACCACGACAGGGGCCCAAGAGACCCAGTACTTC. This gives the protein CASTTTGAQETQYF.

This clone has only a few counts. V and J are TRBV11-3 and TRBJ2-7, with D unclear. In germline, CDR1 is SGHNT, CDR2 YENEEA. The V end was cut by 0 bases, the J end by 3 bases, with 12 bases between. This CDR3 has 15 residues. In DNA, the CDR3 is TGTGCCAGCAGCTTAGAGAGGCAAATCTACTACGAGCAGTACTTC. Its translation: CASSLERQIYYEQYF.

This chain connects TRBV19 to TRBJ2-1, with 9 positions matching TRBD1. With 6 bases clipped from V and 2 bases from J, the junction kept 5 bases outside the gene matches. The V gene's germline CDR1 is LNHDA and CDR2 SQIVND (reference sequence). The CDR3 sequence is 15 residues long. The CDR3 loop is CASSTGTGPYNEQFF. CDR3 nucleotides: TGTGCCAGTAGCACCGGGACAGGGCCCTACAATGAGCAGTTCTTC.

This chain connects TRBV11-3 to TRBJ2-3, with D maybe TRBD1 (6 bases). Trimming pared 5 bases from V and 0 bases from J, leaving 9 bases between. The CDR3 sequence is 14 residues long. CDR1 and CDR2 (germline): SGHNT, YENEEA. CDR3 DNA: TGTGCCAGCAGCCCAGGACAGAGCACAGATACGCAGTATTTT. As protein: CASSPGQSTDTQYF.

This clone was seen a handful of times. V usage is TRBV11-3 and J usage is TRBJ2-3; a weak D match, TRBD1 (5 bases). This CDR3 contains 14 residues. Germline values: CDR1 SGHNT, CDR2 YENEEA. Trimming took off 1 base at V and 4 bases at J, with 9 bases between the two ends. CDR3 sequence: CASSLGRASDTQYF. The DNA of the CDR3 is TGTGCCAGCAGCTTAGGCAGGGCATCAGATACGCAGTATTTT.

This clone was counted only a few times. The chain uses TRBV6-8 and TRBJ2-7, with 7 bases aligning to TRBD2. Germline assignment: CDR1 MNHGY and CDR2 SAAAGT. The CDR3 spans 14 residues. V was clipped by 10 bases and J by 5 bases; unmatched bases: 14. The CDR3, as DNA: TGTGCCATCCGCCCGTCGAGTAGCGGGCACGAGCAGTACTTC. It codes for CAIRPSSSGHEQYF.

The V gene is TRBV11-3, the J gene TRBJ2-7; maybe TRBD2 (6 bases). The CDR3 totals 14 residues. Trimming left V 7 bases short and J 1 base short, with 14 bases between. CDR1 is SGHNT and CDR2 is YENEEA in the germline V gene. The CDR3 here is CASKGSAGSYEQYF. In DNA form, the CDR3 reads TGTGCCAGCAAGGGGTCGGCGGGGTCCTACGAGCAGTACTTC.

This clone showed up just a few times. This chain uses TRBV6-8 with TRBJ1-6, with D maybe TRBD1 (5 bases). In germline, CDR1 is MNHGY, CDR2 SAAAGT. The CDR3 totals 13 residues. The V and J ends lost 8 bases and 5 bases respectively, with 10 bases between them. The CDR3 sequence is CASCAQDNSPLHF. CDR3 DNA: TGTGCCAGCTGTGCACAGGATAATTCACCCCTCCACTTT.

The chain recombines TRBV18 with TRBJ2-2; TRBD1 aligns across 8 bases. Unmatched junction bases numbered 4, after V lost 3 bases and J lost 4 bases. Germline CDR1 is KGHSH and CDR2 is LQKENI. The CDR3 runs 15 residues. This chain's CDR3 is CASSPGTGFTGELFF. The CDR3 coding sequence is TGTGCCAGCTCACCCGGGACAGGATTCACCGGGGAGCTGTTTTTT.

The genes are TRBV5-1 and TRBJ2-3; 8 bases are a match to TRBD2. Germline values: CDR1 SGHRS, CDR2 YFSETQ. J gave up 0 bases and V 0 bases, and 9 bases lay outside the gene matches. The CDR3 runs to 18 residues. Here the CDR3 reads CASSLGAGVLTSTDTQYF. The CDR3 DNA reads TGCGCCAGCAGCTTGGGAGCGGGAGTTCTAACTAGCACAGATACGCAGTATTTT.

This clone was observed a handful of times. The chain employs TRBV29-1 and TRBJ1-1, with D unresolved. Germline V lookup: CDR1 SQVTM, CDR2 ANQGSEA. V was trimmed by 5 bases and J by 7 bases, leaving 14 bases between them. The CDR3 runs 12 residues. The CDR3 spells CSVSYLTSEAFF. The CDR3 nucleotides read TGCAGCGTTAGCTACCTAACGAGTGAAGCTTTCTTT.

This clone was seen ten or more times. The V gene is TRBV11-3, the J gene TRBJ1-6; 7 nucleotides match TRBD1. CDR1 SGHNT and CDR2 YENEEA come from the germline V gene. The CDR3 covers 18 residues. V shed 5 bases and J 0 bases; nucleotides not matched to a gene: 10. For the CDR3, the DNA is TGTGCCAGCAGCCCCGCCCAGGGGGGGAGCTCCTATAATTCACCCCTCCACTTT. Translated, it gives CASSPAQGGSSYNSPLHF.

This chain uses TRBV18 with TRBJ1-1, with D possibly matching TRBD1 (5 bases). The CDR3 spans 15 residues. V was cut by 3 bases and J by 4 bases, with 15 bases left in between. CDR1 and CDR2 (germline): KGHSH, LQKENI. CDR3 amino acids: CASSPPGGVRTEAFF. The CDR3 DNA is TGTGCCAGCTCACCGCCGGGGGGGGTACGCACTGAAGCTTTCTTT.

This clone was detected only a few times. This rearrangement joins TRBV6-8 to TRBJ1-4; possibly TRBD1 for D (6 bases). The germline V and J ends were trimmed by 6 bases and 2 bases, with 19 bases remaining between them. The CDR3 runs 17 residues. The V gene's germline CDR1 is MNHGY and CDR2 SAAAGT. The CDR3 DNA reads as TGTGCCAGCAGCCCCTGGGGGGGCGCTTCGACTAATGAAAAACTGTTTTTT. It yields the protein CASSPWGGASTNEKLFF.

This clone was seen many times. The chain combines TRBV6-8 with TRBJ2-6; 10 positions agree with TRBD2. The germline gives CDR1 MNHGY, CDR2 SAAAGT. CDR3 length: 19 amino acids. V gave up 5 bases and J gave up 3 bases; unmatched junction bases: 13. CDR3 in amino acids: CASSRVAGGGGGGANVLTF. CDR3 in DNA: TGTGCCAGCAGTCGGGTAGCGGGAGGTGGGGGTGGTGGGGCCAACGTCCTGACTTTC.

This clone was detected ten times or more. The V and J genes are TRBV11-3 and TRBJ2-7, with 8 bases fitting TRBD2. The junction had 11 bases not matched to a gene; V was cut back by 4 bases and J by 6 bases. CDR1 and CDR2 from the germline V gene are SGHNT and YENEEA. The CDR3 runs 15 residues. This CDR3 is CASSSQSGGVSEQYF. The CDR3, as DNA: TGTGCCAGCAGCTCCCAAAGCGGGGGAGTTAGCGAGCAGTACTTC. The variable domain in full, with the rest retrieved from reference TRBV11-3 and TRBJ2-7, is EAGVVQSPRYKIIEKKQPVAFWCNPISGHNTLYWYLQNLGQGPELLIRYENEEAVDDSQLPKDRFSAERLKGVDSTLKIQPAELGDSAVYLCASSSQSGGVSEQYFGPGTRLTVT.

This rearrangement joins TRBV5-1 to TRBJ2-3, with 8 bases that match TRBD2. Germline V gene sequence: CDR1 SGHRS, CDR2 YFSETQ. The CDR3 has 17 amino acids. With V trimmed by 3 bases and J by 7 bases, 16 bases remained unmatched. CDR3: CASSSSIGGAGSNTQYF. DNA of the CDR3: TGCGCCAGCAGCTCATCTATCGGGGGGGCCGGTTCGAATACGCAGTATTTT.

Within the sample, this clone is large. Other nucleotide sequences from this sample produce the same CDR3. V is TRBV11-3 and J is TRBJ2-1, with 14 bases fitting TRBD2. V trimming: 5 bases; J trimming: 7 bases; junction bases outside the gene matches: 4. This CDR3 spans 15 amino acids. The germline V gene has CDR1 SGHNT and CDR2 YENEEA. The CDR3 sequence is CASSPGLAGANEQFF. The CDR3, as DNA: TGTGCCAGCAGCCCGGGACTAGCGGGGGCTAATGAGCAGTTCTTC.

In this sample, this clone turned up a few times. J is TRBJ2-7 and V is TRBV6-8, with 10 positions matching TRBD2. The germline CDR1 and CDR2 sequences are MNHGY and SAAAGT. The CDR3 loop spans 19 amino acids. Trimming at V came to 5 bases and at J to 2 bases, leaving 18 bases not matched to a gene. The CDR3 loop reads CASSLAIAGGSSKPYEQYF. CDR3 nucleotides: TGTGCCAGCAGTCTCGCGATAGCGGGAGGCTCTTCAAAGCCCTACGAGCAGTACTTC.

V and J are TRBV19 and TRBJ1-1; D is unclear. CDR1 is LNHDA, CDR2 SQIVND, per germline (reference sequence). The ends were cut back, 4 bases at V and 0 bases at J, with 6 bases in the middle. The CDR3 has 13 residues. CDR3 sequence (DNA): TGTGCCAGTAGTAAGGTGGTGAACACTGAAGCTTTCTTT. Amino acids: CASSKVVNTEAFF.